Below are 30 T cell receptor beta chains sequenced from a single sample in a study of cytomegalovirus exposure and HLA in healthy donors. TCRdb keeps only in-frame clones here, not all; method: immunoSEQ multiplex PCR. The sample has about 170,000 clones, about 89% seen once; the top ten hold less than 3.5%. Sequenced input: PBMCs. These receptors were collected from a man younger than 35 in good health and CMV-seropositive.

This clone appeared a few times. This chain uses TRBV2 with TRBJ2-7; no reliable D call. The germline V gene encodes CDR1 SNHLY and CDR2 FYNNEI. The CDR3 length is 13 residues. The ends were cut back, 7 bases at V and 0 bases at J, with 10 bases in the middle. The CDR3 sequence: CASIGSRSYEQYF. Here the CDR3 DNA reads TGTGCCAGCATCGGTTCCCGCTCCTACGAGCAGTACTTC.

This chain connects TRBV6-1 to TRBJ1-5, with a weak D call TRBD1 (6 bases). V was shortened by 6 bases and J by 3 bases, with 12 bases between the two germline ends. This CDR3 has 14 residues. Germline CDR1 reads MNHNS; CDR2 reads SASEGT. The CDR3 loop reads CASRPGQLNQPQHF. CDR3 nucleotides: TGTGCCAGCAGGCCCGGACAGCTCAATCAGCCCCAGCATTTT.

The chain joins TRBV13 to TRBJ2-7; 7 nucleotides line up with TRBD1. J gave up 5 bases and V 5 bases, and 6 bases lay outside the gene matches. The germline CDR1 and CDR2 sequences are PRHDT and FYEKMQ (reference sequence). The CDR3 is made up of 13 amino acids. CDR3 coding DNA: TGTGCCAGCAGCGCCGGGACAGCTAACGAGCAGTACTTC. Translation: CASSAGTANEQYF.

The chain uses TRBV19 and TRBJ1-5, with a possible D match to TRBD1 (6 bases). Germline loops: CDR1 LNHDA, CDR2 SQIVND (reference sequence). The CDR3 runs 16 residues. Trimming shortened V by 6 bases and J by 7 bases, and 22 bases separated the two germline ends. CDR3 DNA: TGTGCCAGTAGCCCGAGTTGGACAGTGAACGGGCAGCCCCAGCATTTT. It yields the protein CASSPSWTVNGQPQHF.

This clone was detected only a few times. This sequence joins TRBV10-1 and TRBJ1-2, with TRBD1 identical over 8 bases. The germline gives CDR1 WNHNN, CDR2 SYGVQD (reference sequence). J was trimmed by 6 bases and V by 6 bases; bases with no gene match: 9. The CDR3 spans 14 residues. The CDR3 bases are TGCGCCAGCAGGCAGCCGGGACAGGTTCATGGCTACACCTTC. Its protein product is CASRQPGQVHGYTF.

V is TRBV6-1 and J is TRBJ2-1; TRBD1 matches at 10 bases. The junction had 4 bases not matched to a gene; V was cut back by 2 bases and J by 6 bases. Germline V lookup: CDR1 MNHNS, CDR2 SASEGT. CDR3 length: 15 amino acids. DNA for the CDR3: TGTGCCAGCAGTGAAAACCGGGACAGGGGCAATGAGCAGTTCTTC. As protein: CASSENRDRGNEQFF.

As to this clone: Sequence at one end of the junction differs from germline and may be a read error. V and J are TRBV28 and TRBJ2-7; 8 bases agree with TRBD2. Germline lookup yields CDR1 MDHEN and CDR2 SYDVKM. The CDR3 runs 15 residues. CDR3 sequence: CASSPSGGQRTSPDF. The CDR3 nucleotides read TGTGCCAGCAGTCCGAGTGGAGGTCAAAGGACTAGCCCGGACTTC.

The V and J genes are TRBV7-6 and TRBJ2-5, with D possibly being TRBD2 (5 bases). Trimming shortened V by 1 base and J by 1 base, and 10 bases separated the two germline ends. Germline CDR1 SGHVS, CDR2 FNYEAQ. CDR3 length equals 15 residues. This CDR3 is CASSLEAETQETQYF. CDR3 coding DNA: TGTGCCAGCAGCTTAGAAGCGGAAACCCAAGAGACCCAGTACTTC.

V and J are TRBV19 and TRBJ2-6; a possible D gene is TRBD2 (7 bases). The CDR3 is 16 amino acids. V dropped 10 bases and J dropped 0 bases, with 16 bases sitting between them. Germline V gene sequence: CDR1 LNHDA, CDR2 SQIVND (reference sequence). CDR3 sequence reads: CATHRGAPSGANVLTF. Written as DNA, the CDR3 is TGTGCCACCCACCGGGGGGCACCCTCTGGGGCCAACGTCCTGACTTTC.

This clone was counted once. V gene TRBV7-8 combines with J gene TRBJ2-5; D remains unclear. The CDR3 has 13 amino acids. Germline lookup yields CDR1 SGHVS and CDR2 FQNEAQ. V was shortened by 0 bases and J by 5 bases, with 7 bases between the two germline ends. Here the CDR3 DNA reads TGTGCCAGCAGCTTAGCGCCCGGGGAGACCCAGTACTTC. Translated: CASSLAPGETQYF.

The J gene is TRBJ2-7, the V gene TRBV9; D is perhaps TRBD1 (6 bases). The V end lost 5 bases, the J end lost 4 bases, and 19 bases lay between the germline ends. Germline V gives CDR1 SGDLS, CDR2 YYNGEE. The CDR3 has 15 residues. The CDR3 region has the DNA TGTGCCAGCAGTATAGGACAGAGTAAGGATTACGAGCAGTACTTC. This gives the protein CASSIGQSKDYEQYF.

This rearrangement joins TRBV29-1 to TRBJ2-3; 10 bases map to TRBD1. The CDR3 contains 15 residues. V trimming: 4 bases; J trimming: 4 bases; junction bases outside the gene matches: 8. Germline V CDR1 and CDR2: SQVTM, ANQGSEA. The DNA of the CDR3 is TGCAGCGTTGTGGGTGGGGACAGGGGACCAGATACGCAGTATTTT. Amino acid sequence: CSVVGGDRGPDTQYF.

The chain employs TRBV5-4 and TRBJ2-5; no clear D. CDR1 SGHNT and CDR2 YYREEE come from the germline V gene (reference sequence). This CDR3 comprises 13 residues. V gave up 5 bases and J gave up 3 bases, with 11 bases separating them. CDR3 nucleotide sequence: TGTGCCAGCAGTTCCGAGGTAAAAGAGACCCAGTACTTC. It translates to CASSSEVKETQYF.

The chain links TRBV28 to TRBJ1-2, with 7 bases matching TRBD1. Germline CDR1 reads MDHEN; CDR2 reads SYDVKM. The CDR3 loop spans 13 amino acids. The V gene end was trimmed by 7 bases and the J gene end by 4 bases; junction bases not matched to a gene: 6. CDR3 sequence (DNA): TGTGCCAGCATGGACAGGATACCCTATGGCTACACCTTC. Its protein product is CASMDRIPYGYTF.

The DNA for the CDR3 is TGTGCCAGCAGCTTGAGGCAGGGGGCAAACACCATATATTTT. This sequence encodes CASSLRQGANTIYF. This chain connects TRBV7-2 to TRBJ1-3, with 8 positions matching TRBD1. The germline gives CDR1 SGHTA, CDR2 FQGNSA. This CDR3 contains 14 residues. V dropped 3 bases and J dropped 6; count of bases not matched to a gene: 4.

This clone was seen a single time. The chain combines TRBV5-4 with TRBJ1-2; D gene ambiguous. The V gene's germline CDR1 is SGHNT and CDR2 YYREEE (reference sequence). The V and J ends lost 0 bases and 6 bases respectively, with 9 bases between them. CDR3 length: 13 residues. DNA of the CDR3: TGTGCCAGCAGCTTGGCCTCGGGGAATGGCTACACCTTC. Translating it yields CASSLASGNGYTF.

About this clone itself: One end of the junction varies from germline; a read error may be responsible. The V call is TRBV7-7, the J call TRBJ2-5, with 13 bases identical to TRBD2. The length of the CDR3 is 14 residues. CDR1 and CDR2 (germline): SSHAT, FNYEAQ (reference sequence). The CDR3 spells CASSRTSGSMDQYF. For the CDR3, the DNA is TGTGCTAGCAGCCGGACTAGCGGGAGTATGGACCAGTACTTC.

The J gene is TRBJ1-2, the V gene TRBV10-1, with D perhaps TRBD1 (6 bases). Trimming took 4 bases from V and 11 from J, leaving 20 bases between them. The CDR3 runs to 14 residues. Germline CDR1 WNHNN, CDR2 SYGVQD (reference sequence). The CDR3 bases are TGCGCCAGCAGTGTCGGGACACCCTCTATTGGGTACACCTTC. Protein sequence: CASSVGTPSIGYTF.

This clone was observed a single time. DNA of the CDR3: TGCGCCAGCAGCCAAGGGGCGGGGGGCCCCGGGGGTGGCTACACCTTC. Its protein product is CASSQGAGGPGGGYTF. The V and J genes are TRBV4-3 and TRBJ1-2, with TRBD1 as a possible D gene (6 bases). Trimming left V 1 base short and J 7 bases short, with 19 bases between. The CDR3 runs 16 residues. Germline V gene lookup returns CDR1 LGHNA and CDR2 YSLEER.

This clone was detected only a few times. The DNA of the CDR3 is TGTGCCAGCAGCCCCGGACAGCTATCTGGCTACACCTTC. Encoded protein: CASSPGQLSGYTF. The chain uses TRBV7-9 and TRBJ1-2, with D perhaps matching TRBD1 (6 bases). Trimming stripped 5 bases from V and 7 bases from J, with 14 bases between. Germline values: CDR1 SEHNR, CDR2 FQNEAQ (reference sequence). The CDR3 runs 13 residues.

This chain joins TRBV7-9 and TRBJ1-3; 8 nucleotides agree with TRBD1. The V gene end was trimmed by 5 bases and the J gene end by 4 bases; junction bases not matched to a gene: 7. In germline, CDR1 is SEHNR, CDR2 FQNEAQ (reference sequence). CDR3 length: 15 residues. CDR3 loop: CASSPKTGVGNTIYF. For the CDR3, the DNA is TGTGCCAGCAGCCCGAAGACAGGGGTCGGAAACACCATATATTTT.

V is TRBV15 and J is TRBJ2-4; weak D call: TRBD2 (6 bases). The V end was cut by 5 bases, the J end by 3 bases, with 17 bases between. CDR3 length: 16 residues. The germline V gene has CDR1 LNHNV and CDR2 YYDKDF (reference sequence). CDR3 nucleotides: TGTGCCACCAGCGGTTCGCGGGGTTCGGGCAAAAACATTCAGTACTTC. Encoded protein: CATSGSRGSGKNIQYF. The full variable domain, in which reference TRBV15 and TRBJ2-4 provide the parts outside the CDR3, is DAMVIQNPRYQVTQFGKPVTLSCSQTLNHNVMYWYQQKSSQAPKLLFHYYDKDFNNEADTPDNFQSRRPNTSFCFLDIRSPGLGDTAMYLCATSGSRGSGKNIQYFGAGTRLSVL.

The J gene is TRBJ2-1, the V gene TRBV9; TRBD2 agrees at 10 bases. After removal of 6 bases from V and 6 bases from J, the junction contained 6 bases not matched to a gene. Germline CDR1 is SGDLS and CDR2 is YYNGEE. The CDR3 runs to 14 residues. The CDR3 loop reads CASTSGRASNEQFF. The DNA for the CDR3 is TGTGCCAGCACCAGCGGGAGGGCCTCCAATGAGCAGTTCTTC.

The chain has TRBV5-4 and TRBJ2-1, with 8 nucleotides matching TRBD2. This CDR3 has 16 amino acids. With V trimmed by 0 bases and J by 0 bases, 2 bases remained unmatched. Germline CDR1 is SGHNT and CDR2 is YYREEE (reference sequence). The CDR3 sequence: CASSLDGLASYNEQFF. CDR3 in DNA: TGTGCCAGCAGCTTGGACGGACTAGCCTCCTACAATGAGCAGTTCTTC. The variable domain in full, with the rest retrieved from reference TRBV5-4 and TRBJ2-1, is ETGVTQSPTHLIKTRGQQVTLRCSSQSGHNTVSWYQQALGQGPQFIFQYYREEENGRGNFPPRFSGLQFPNYSSELNVNALELDDSALYLCASSLDGLASYNEQFFGPGTRLTVL.

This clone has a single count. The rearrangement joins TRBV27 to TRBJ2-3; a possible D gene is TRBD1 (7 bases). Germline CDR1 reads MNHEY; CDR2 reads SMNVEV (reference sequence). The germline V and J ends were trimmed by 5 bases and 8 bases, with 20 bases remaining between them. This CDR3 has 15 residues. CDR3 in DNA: TGTGCCAGCAGTGTGGACAGGAGGGAGAGAGGTACGCAGTATTTT. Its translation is CASSVDRRERGTQYF.

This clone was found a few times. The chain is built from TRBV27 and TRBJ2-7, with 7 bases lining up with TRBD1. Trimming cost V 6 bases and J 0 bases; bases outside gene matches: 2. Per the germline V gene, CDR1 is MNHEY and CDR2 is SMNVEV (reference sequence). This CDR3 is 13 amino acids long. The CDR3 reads CASSGDSSYEQYF. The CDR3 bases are TGTGCCAGCAGCGGGGACAGCTCCTACGAGCAGTACTTC.

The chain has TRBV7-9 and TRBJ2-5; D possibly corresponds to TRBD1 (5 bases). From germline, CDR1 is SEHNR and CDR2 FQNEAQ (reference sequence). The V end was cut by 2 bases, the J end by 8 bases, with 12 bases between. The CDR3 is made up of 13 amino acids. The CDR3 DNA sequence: TGTGCCAGCAGCTTACGGGCCAGGGATACCCAGTACTTC. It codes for CASSLRARDTQYF.

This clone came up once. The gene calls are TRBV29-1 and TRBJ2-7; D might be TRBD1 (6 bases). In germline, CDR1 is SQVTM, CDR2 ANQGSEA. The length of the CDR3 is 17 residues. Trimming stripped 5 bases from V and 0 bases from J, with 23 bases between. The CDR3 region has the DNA TGCAGCGTTCTACAGGGTAGGAGCGCCATTTCCTCCTACGAGCAGTACTTC. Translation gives CSVLQGRSAISSYEQYF.

CDR3 sequence reads: CASRYTGVLDEKLFF. CDR3 bases: TGTGCCAGCAGGTACACAGGGGTACTCGATGAAAAACTGTTTTTT. The chain combines TRBV13 with TRBJ1-4, with TRBD1 matching over 7 bases. Per the germline V gene, CDR1 is PRHDT and CDR2 is FYEKMQ (reference sequence). This CDR3 is 15 amino acids long. The ends lost 6 bases at V and 6 bases at J; junction bases unmatched: 10.

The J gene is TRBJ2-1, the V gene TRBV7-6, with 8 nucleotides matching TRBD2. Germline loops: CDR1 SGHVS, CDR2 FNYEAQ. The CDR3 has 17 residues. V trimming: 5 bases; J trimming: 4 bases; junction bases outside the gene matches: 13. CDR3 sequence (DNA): TGTGCCAGCAGCCCAAATGAGCCGGGACTAGTATACAATGAGCAGTTCTTC. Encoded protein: CASSPNEPGLVYNEQFF.